This T cell receptor beta chain was sequenced in a study of regulatory T cells in long-lasting Graves disease. Findings and limits, study-wide: Persistent disease preferred TRBV28, TRBJ1-2 and TRBJ2-5.

The CDR3 has 15 amino acids. V dropped 3 bases and J dropped 8 bases, with 18 bases sitting between them. Germline CDR1 reads SGHNT; CDR2 reads YYREEE (reference sequence). Time point specified: newly diagnosed GD, antithyroid drugs for less than 3 months. RNA isolated from PBMCs was used to make the TCR library. Of note for this clonotype: Its antigen remains unidentified.

Sequencing libraries for TCR beta were prepared with iRepertoire HTBI primers and Arm-PCR of CDR3 regions. TCRdb passed the multiplex PCR reads through MiXCR, listing each CDR3 protein once. The sample contains around 500,000 distinct CDR3 sequences, roughly 13% of which appear only once. These data were also filed under a second study, of T cells in Graves' hyperthyroidism and ophthalmopathy. This second study notes: Exclusion followed for patients with uncontrolled infection, other autoimmune disease, pregnancy or lactation. When the TCR CDR3 underwent first-round RT-PCR, the HTBI primer set was used.

The sequence was obtained from a young man with Graves disease. V usage is TRBV5-4 and J usage is TRBJ2-1; D possibly corresponds to TRBD2 (7 bases). This specimen was peripheral blood mononuclear cells (PBMCs), taken at new diagnosis, from a patient treated with antithyroid drugs. CDR3 in DNA: TGTGCCAGCAGCTGGGGGGGGGCTAGCGGCGATGAGCAGTTCTTC. As protein: CASSWGGASGDEQFF.